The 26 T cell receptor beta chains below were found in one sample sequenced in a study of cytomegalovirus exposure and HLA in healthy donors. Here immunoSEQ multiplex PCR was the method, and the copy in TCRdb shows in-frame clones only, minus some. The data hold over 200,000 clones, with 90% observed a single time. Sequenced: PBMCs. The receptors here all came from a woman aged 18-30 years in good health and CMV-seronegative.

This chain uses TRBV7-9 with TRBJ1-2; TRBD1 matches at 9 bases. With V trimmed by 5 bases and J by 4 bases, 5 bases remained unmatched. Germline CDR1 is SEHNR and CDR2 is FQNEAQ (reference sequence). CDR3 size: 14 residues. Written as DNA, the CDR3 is TGTGCCAGCAGCAGGACGGGACAGGGCTATGGCTACACCTTC. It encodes CASSRTGQGYGYTF.

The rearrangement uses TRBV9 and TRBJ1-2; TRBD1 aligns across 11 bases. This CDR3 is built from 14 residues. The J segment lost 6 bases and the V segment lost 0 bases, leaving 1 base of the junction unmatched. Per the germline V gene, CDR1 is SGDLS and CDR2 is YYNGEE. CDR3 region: CASSVGTGGDGYTF. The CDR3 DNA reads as TGTGCCAGCAGCGTAGGGACAGGGGGCGATGGCTACACCTTC.

The CDR3 reads CASSITGGADTGELFF. CDR3 DNA sequence: TGTGCCAGCAGCATCACAGGGGGCGCGGACACCGGGGAGCTGTTTTTT. This chain links TRBV9 with TRBJ2-2; 9 bases align to TRBD1. Trimming at V came to 4 bases and at J to 3 bases, leaving 7 bases not matched to a gene. Germline assignment: CDR1 SGDLS and CDR2 YYNGEE. The CDR3 consists of 16 residues.

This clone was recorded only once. CDR3 sequence: CASSSTSGGPEQFF. The CDR3, as DNA: TGTGCCAGCAGCTCGACTAGCGGGGGCCCGGAGCAGTTCTTC. The chain employs TRBV5-4 and TRBJ2-1; 12 bases are shared with TRBD2. Germline lookup yields CDR1 SGHNT and CDR2 YYREEE (reference sequence). Trimming at V came to 3 bases and at J to 10 bases, leaving 5 bases not matched to a gene. CDR3 length: 14 amino acids. Using reference TRBV5-4 and TRBJ2-1 for the parts outside the CDR3, the full variable domain is ETGVTQSPTHLIKTRGQQVTLRCSSQSGHNTVSWYQQALGQGPQFIFQYYREEENGRGNFPPRFSGLQFPNYSSELNVNALELDDSALYLCASSSTSGGPEQFFGPGTRLTVL.

The CDR3 nucleotides read TGTGCCAGCAGTTACCTTGGGACAGGGGAAGAGGGCTACACCTTC. It is translated as CASSYLGTGEEGYTF. This chain connects TRBV6-5 to TRBJ1-2; 10 bases map to TRBD1. The ends lost 2 bases at V and 8 bases at J; junction bases unmatched: 8. Germline values: CDR1 MNHEY, CDR2 SVGAGI. This CDR3 contains 15 residues.

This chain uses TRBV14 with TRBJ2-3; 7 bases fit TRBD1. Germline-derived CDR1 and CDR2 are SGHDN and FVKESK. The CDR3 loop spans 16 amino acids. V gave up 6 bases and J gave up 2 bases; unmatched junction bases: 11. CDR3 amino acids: CASSLLGQAVTDTQYF. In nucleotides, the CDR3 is TGTGCCAGCAGTCTACTTGGACAGGCGGTCACAGATACGCAGTATTTT.

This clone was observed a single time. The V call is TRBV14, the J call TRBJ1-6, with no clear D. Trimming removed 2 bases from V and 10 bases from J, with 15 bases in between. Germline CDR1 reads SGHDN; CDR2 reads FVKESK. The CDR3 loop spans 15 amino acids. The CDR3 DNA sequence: TGTGCCAGCAGCCAAAGTCTTGGGCGAGACTCACCCCTCCACTTT. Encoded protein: CASSQSLGRDSPLHF.

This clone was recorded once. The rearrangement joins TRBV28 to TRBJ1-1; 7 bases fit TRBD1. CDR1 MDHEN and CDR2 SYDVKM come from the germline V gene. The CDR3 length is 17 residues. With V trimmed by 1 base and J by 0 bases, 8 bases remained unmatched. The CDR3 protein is CASSLSPGQFMNTEAFF. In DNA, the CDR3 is TGTGCCAGCAGTTTATCCCCGGGACAGTTCATGAACACTGAAGCTTTCTTT.

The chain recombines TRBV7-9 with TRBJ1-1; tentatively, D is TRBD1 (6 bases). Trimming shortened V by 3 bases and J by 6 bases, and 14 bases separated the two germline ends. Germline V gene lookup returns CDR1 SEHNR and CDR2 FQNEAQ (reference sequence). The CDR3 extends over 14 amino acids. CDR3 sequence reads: CASSFTTRGPEAFF. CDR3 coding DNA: TGTGCCAGCAGCTTTACGACCAGGGGCCCTGAAGCTTTCTTT.

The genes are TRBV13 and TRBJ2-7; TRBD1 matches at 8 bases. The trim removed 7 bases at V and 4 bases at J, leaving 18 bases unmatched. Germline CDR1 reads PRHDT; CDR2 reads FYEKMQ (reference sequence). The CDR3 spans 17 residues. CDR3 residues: CASNTLRVRGRRYEQYF. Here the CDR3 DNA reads TGTGCCAGCAACACGCTTAGGGTCAGGGGGCGCCGGTACGAGCAGTACTTC. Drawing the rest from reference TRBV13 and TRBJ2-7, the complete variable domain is AAGVIQSPRHLIKEKRETATLKCYPIPRHDTVYWYQQGPGQDPQFLISFYEKMQSDKGSIPDRFSAQQFSDYHSELNMSSLELGDSALYFCASNTLRVRGRRYEQYFGPGTRLTVT.

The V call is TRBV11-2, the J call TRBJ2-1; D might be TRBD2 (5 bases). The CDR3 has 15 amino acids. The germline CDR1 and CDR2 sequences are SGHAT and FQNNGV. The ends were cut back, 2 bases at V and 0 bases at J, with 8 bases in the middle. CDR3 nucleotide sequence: TGTGCCAGCAGCTTAAGGGCGGGCTCCTACAATGAGCAGTTCTTC. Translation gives CASSLRAGSYNEQFF.

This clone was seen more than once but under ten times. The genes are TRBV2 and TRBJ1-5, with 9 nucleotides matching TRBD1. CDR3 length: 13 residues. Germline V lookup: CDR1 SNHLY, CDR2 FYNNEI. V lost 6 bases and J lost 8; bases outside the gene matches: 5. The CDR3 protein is CASSTGTGKPQHF. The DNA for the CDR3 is TGTGCCAGCAGCACCGGGACAGGGAAGCCCCAGCATTTT.

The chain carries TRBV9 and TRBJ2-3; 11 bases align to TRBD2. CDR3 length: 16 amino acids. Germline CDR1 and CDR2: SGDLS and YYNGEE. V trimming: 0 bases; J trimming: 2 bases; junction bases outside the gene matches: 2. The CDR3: CASSVELAGVTDTQYF. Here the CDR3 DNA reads TGTGCCAGCAGCGTAGAACTAGCGGGGGTCACAGATACGCAGTATTTT.

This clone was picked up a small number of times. The CDR3: CASSPSGTVNSPLHF. CDR3 coding DNA: TGTGCCAGCAGTCCCTCCGGGACAGTAAATTCACCCCTCCACTTT. This chain connects TRBV27 to TRBJ1-6, with 7 bases matching TRBD1. J gave up 7 bases and V 5 bases, and 8 bases lay outside the gene matches. This CDR3 has 15 residues. The germline gives CDR1 MNHEY, CDR2 SMNVEV (reference sequence).

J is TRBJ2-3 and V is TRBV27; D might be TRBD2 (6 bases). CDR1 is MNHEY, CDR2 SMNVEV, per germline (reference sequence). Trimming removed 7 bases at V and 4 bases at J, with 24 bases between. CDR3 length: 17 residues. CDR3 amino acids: CASTHRPAGWEPDTQYF. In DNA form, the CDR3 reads TGTGCCAGCACTCACAGGCCCGCGGGGTGGGAACCAGATACGCAGTATTTT.

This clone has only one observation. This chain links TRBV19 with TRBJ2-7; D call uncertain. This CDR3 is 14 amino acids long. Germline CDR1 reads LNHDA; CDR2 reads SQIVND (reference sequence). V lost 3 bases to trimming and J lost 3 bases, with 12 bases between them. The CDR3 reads CASSIRDGDYEQYV. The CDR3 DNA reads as TGTGCCAGTAGTATCCGAGACGGAGACTACGAGCAGTACGTC.

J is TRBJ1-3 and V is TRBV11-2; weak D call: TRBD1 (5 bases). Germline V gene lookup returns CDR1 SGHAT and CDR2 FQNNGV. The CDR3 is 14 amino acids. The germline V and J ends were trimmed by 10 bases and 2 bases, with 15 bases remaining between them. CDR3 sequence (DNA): TGTGCCACCTCCCCGCGGGGGACTGGAAACACCATATATTTT. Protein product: CATSPRGTGNTIYF.

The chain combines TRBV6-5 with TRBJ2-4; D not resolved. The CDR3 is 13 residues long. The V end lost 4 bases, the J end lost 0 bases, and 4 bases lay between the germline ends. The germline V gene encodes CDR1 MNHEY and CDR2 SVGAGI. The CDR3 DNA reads TGTGCCAGCAGTTCTCTAGCCAAAAACATTCAGTACTTC. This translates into CASSSLAKNIQYF.

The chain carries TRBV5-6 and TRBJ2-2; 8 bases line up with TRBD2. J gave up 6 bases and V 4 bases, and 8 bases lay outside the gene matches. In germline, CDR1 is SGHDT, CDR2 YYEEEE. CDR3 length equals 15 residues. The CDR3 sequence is CASSGGLVGPGELFF. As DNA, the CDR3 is TGTGCCAGCAGCGGGGGACTAGTCGGTCCCGGGGAGCTGTTTTTT.

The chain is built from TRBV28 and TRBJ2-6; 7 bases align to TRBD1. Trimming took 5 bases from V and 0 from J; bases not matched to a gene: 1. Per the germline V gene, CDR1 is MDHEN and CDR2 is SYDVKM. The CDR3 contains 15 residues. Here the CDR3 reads CASSPGGSGANVLTF. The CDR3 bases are TGTGCCAGCAGTCCAGGGGGCTCTGGGGCCAACGTCCTGACTTTC.

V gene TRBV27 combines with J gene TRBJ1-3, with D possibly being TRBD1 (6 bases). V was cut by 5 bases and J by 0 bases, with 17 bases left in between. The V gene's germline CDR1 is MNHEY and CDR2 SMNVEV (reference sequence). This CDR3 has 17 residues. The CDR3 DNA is TGTGCCAGCAGTATTGTCGGGACACGCAGCTCTGGAAACACCATATATTTT. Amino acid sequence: CASSIVGTRSSGNTIYF.

CDR3 amino acids: CASTRQGALETQYF. CDR3 in DNA: TGTGCCAGCACCCGACAGGGGGCCTTGGAGACCCAGTACTTC. The V gene is TRBV27, the J gene TRBJ2-5; 10 nucleotides align to TRBD1. CDR1 and CDR2 (germline): MNHEY, SMNVEV (reference sequence). CDR3 length: 14 amino acids. J was trimmed by 5 bases and V by 7 bases; bases with no gene match: 7.

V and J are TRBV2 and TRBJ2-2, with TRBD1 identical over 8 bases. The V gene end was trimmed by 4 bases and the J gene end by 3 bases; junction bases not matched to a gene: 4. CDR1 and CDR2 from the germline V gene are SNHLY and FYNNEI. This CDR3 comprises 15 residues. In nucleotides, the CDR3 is TGTGCCAGCAGTGGACAGGGGAAGGACACCGGGGAGCTGTTTTTT. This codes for CASSGQGKDTGELFF.

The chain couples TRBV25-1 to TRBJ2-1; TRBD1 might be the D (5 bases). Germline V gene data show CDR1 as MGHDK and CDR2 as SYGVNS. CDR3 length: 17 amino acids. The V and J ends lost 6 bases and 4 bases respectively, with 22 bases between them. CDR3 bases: TGTGCCAGCAGGGACCACCCAGGGTTGTACAAATACAATGAGCAGTTCTTC. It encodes CASRDHPGLYKYNEQFF.

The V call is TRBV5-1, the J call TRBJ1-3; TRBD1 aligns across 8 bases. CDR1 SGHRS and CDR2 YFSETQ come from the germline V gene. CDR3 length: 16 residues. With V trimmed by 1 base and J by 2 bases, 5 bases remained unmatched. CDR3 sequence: CASSLIDRGAGNTIYF. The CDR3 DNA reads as TGCGCCAGCAGCTTGATTGACAGGGGCGCTGGAAACACCATATATTTT.

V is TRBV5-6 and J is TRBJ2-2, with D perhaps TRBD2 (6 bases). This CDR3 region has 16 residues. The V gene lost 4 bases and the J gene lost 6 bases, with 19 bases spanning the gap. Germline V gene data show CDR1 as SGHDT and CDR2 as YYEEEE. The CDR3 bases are TGTGCCAGCAGCATGGAGGGCAGGGAATGGGCCGGGGAGCTGTTTTTT. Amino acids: CASSMEGREWAGELFF.